The 4 T cell receptor beta chains in this list originate from one sample, sequenced in a study of blood T cell repertoires in COVID-19. Clones were sequenced by immunoSEQ multiplex PCR, and TCRdb holds only the in-frame ones, with some missing. This table has 70,000 to 90,000 clones, 82% appearing once. Sequencing used peripheral blood. The receptors derive from a woman of 80 years or more with acute or convalescent COVID-19.

The chain is built from TRBV6-5 and TRBJ2-1, with TRBD1 matching 8 bases. Germline trimming cut 6 bases from V and 6 bases from J; bases unmatched to any gene: 10. The CDR3 runs 15 residues. Germline V gene lookup returns CDR1 MNHEY and CDR2 SVGAGI. CDR3 amino acids: CASSLLRGPGNEQFF. The CDR3, as DNA: TGTGCCAGCAGCCTCCTCAGGGGGCCGGGCAATGAGCAGTTCTTC.

This clone came up once. The chain uses TRBV28 and TRBJ1-4; 10 positions match TRBD1. Germline CDR1 reads MDHEN; CDR2 reads SYDVKM. The CDR3 covers 16 residues. J lost 0 bases, V lost 11 bases, and 9 bases had no gene match. The CDR3 DNA reads TGTGCCGTCCCCGGGACAGGGGCTGCAACTAATGAAAAACTGTTTTTT. Its protein is CAVPGTGAATNEKLFF.

This clone appeared once. The chain is built from TRBV23-1 and TRBJ1-6, with TRBD1 as a possible D gene (5 bases). TRBV23-1 is flagged as an ORF with uncertain function. The CDR3 is 15 amino acids. V lost 2 bases and J lost 7, with 12 bases in between. The CDR3: CASSQGGGSNSPLHF. The CDR3 DNA reads as TGCGCCAGCAGTCAAGGGGGAGGTTCCAATTCACCCCTCCACTTT.

The chain couples TRBV4-1 to TRBJ2-3, with a weak D call TRBD2 (6 bases). The V gene's germline CDR1 is MGHRA and CDR2 YSYEKL. With 1 base removed from V and 3 bases from J, the gap between germline ends came to 17 bases. This CDR3 spans 17 amino acids. CDR3 DNA: TGCGCCAGCAGCCAAGCGGGAGTTGGTAGGGGTACAGATACGCAGTATTTT. It encodes CASSQAGVGRGTDTQYF.